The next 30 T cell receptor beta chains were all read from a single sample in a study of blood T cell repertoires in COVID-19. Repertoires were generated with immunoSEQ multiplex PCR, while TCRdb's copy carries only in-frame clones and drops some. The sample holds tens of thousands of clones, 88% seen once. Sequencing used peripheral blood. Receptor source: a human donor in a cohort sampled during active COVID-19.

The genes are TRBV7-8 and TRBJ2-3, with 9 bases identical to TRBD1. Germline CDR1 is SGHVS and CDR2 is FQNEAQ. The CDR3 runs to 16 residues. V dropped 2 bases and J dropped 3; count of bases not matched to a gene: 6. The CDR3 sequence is CASSLTLGQGTDTQYF. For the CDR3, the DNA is TGTGCCAGCAGCTTAACGCTCGGACAGGGGACAGATACGCAGTATTTT.

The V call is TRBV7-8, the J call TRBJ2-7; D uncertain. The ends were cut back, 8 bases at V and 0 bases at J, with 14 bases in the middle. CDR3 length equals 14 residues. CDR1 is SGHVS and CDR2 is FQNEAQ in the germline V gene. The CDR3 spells CASLPAPSSYEQYF. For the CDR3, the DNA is TGTGCCAGCTTACCGGCGCCTAGCTCCTACGAGCAGTACTTC.

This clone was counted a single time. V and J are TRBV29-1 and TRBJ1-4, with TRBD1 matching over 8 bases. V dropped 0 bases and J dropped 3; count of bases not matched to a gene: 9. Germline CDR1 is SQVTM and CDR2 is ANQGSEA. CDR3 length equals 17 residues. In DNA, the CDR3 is TGCAGCGTTGAAGATCCAAGTAACAGGGGGGCTAATGAAAAACTGTTTTTT. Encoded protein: CSVEDPSNRGANEKLFF.

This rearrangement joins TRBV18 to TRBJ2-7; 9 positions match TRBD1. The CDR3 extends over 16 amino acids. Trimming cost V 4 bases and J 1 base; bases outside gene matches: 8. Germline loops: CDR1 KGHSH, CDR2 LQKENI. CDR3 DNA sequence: TGTGCCAGCTCACAAACCGGGGGGACAGGGTCCTACGAGCAGTACTTC. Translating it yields CASSQTGGTGSYEQYF. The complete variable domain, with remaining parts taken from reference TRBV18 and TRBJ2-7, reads NAGVMQNPRHLVRRRGQEARLRCSPMKGHSHVYWYRQLPEEGLKFMVYLQKENIIDESGMPKERFSAEFPKEGPSILRIQQVVRGDSAAYFCASSQTGGTGSYEQYFGPGTRLTVT.

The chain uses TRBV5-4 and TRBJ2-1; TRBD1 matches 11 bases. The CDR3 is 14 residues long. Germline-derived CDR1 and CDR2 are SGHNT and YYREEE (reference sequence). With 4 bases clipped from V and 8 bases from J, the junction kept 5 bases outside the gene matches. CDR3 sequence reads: CASSPGQGAHEQFF. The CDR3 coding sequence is TGTGCCAGCAGCCCCGGACAGGGGGCGCATGAGCAGTTCTTC.

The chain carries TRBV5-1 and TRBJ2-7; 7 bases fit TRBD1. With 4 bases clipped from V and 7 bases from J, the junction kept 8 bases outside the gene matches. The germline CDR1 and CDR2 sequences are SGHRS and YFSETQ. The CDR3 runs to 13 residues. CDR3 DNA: TGCGCCAGCAGCGTAGGGACAGCCGGAGAGCAGTACTTC. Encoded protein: CASSVGTAGEQYF.

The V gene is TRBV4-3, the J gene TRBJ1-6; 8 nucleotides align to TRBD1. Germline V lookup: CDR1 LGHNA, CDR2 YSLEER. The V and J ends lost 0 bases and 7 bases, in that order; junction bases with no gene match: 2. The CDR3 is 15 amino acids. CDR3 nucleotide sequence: TGCGCCAGCAGCCAAGAGGGACAGGCAAATTCACCCCTCCACTTT. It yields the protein CASSQEGQANSPLHF.

The CDR3 region is CASSLTSGGPKYTDTQYF. CDR3 nucleotides: TGTGCCAGCAGCTTAACTAGCGGGGGCCCCAAATACACAGATACGCAGTATTTT. The J gene is TRBJ2-3, the V gene TRBV7-9, with 11 bases aligning to TRBD2. J was trimmed by 2 bases and V by 2 bases; bases with no gene match: 9. The CDR3 consists of 18 residues. Per the germline V gene, CDR1 is SEHNR and CDR2 is FQNEAQ (reference sequence).

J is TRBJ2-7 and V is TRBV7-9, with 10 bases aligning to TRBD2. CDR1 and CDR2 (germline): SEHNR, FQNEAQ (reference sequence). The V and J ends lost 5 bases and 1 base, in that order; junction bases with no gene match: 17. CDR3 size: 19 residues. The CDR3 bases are TGTGCCAGCAGCCAAGGAGGGGCCAGCGGGAGGGCCCGTTCCTACGAGCAGTACTTC. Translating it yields CASSQGGASGRARSYEQYF.

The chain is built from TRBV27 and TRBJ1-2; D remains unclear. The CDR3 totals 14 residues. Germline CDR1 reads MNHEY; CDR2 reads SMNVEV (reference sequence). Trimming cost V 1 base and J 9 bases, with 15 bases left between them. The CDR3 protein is CASSLLGPPGSYTF. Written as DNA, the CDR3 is TGTGCCAGCAGTTTATTAGGCCCACCAGGTAGCTACACCTTC.

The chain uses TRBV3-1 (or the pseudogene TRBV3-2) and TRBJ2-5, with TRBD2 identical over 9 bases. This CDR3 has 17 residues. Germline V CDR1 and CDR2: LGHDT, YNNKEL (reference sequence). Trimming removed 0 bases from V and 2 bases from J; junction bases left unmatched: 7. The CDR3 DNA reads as TGTGCCAGCAGCCAAGACCCGGCTAGCGGGGAACAAGAGACCCAGTACTTC. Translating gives CASSQDPASGEQETQYF.

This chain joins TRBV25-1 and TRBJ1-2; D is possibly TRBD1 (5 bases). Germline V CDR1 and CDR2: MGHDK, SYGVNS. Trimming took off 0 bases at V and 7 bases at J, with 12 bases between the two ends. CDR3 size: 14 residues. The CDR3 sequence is CASSEYGRVGGYTF. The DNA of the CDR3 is TGTGCCAGCAGTGAATACGGCAGGGTCGGTGGCTACACCTTC.

In DNA form, the CDR3 reads TGCGCCAGCAGGGGGACTAGCGGTGAAGAGACCCAGTACTTC. It yields the protein CASRGTSGEETQYF. The rearrangement uses TRBV10-2 and TRBJ2-5, with 11 bases matching TRBD2. This CDR3 has 14 amino acids. CDR1 WSHSY and CDR2 SAAADI come from the germline V gene. The V and J ends lost 6 bases and 3 bases, in that order; junction bases with no gene match: 3.

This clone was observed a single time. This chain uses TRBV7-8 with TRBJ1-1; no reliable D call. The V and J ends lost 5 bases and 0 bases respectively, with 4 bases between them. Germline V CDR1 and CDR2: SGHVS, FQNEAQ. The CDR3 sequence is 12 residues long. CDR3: CASSSMNTEAFF. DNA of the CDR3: TGTGCCAGCAGCAGCATGAACACTGAAGCTTTCTTT.

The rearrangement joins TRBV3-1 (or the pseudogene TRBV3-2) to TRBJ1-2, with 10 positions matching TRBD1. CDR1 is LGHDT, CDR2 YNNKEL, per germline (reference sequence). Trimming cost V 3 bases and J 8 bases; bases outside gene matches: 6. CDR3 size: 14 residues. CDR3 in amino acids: CASSHPGTGEGYTF. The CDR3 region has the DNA TGTGCCAGCAGCCACCCCGGGACAGGGGAGGGCTACACCTTC.

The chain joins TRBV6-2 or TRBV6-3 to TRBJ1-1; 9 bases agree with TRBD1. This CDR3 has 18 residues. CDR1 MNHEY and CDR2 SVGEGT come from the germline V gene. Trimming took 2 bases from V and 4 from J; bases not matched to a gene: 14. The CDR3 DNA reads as TGTGCCAGCAGTTACCCCACAGGGGGCGTGAGTCGGCGCACTGAAGCTTTCTTT. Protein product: CASSYPTGGVSRRTEAFF.

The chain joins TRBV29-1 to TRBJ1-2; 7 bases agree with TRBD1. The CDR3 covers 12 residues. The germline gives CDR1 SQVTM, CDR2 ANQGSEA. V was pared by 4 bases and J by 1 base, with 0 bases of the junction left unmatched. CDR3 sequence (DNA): TGCAGCGTTGGACAGGGTAACTATGGCTACACCTTC. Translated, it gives CSVGQGNYGYTF. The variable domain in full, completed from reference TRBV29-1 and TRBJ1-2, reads SAVISQKPSRDICQRGTSLTIQCQVDSQVTMMFWYRQQPGQSLTLIATANQGSEATYESGFVIDKFPISRPNLTFSTLTVSNMSPEDSSIYLCSVGQGNYGYTFGSGTRLTVV.

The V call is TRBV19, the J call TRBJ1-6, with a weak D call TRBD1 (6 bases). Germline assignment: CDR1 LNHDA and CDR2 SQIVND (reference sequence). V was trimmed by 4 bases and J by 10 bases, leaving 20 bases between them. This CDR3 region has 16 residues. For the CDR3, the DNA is TGTGCCAGTAGTACATCGAACAGGGTCGGCGGCTCACCCCTCCACTTT. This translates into CASSTSNRVGGSPLHF.

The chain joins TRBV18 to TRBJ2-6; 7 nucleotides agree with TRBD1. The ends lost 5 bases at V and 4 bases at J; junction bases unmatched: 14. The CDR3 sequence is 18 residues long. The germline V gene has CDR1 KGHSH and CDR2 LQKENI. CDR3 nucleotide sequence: TGTGCCAGCTCAATCCGGGACAGAGGTGAGACGGGGGCCAACGTCCTGACTTTC. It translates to CASSIRDRGETGANVLTF.

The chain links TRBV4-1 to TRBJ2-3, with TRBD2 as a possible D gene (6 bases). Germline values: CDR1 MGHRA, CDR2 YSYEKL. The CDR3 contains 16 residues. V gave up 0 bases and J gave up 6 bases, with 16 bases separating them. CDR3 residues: CASSQDPTGEYDTQYF. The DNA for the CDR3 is TGCGCCAGCAGCCAAGATCCTACGGGAGAGTACGATACGCAGTATTTT.

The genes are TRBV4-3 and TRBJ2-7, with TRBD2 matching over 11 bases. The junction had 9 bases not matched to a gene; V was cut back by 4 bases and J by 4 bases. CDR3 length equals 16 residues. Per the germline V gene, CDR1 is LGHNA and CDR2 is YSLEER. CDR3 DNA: TGCGCCAGCAGCCTTCAGACTAGCGGGGCTGCTTACGAGCAGTACTTC. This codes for CASSLQTSGAAYEQYF.

CDR3 protein: CASRAIGQSLYEQYF. CDR3 nucleotides: TGTGCCAGCAGAGCGATCGGACAGAGCCTCTACGAGCAGTACTTC. This chain uses TRBV6-5 with TRBJ2-7; D may be TRBD1 (6 bases). V lost 6 bases and J 3 bases, leaving 18 bases between the germline ends. Germline CDR1 is MNHEY and CDR2 is SVGAGI. This CDR3 has 15 residues.

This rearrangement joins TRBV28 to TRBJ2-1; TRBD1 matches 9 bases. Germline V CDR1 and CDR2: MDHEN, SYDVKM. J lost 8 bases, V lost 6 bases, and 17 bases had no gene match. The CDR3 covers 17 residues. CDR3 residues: CASSFLWRDRASDEQFF. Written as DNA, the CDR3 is TGTGCCAGCAGCTTCCTCTGGCGGGACAGGGCTTCCGATGAGCAGTTCTTC.

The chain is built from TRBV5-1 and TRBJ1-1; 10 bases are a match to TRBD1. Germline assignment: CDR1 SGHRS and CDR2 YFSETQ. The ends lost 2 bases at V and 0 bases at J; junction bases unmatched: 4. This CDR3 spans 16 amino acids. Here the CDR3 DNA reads TGCGCCAGCAGCTTCTCGGGACAGGGGTTGAACACTGAAGCTTTCTTT. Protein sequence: CASSFSGQGLNTEAFF.

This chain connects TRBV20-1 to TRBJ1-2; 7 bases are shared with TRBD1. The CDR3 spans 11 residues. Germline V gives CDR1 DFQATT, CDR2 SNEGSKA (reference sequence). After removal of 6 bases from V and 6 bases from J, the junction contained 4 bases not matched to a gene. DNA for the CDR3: TGCAGTGCCAGACAGGGAAATGGCTACACCTTC. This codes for CSARQGNGYTF.

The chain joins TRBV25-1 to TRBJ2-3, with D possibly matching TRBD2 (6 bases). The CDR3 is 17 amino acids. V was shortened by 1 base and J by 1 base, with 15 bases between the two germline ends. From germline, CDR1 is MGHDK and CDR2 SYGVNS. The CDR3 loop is CASSELGGVFGTDTQYF. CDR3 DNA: TGTGCCAGCAGTGAATTAGGAGGGGTTTTTGGCACAGATACGCAGTATTTT.

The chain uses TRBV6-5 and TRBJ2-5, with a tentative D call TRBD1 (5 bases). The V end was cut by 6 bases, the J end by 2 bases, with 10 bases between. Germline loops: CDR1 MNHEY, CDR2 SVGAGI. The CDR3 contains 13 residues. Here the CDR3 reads CASRQDSQETQYF. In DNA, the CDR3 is TGTGCCAGCAGGCAAGACAGTCAAGAGACCCAGTACTTC.

For the CDR3, the DNA is TGTGCCAGCAGCTTAGGGACTAGCGGGGGGGCCCGAACCGGGGAGCTGTTTTTT. This gives the protein CASSLGTSGGARTGELFF. The rearrangement links TRBV7-2 to TRBJ2-2; 15 nucleotides line up with TRBD2. Germline values: CDR1 SGHTA, CDR2 FQGNSA. The length of the CDR3 is 18 residues. Unmatched junction bases numbered 5, after V lost 1 base and J lost 5 bases.

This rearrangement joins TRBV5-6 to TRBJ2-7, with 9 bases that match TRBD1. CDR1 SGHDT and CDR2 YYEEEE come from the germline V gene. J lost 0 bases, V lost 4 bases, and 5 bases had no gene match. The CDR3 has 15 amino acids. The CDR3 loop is CASSPGQGSSYEQYF. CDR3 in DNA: TGTGCCAGCAGCCCTGGACAGGGGAGCTCCTACGAGCAGTACTTC.

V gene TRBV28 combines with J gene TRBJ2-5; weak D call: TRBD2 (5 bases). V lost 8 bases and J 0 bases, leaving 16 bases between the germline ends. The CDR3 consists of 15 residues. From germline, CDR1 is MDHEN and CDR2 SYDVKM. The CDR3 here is CASGPIRLHQETQYF. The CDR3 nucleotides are TGTGCCAGCGGGCCGATCCGACTACACCAAGAGACCCAGTACTTC.